This TCR beta chain was sequenced in a study of early T cells in non-severe SARS-CoV-2 infection. Study-wide points: The VDJdb matching leaned toward anti-spike CD8 responses and overlooked private and CD4 specificities.

CDR3 length: 14 amino acids. Germline V CDR1 and CDR2: MGHDK, SYGVNS. V lost 4 bases and J 7 bases, leaving 17 bases between the germline ends. On this clonotype: Its antigen is as yet unknown.

MiXCR, applied by TCRdb to the 5' RACE reads, yields one record per CDR3 protein. The profile covers tens of thousands of distinct CDR3 sequences, with approximately 10% appearing a single time and roughly 3% taken by the ten largest. J is TRBJ2-7 and V is TRBV25-1; D may be TRBD2 (7 bases). The material sequenced was whole blood, taken at baseline. The TCR comes from an adult who was a healthcare worker with PCR-confirmed SARS-CoV-2 infection or an uninfected control (not recorded which). Here the CDR3 DNA reads TGTGCCAGCAGTGCCGGGGGGCGCAAATGGGAGCAGTACTTC. This encodes CASSAGGRKWEQYF.